The 5 T cell receptor beta chains reported below all come from one sample, sequenced in a study of post-analysis software for immune sequencing data. Unique molecular identifiers were present in the TCR beta cDNA libraries. TCRdb processed the PCR reads anew with MiXCR; each CDR3 protein has one entry. The sample holds 750,000 to 900,000 distinct CDR3 sequences; 46% are singletons and the top ten take roughly 4.9%. These receptors have no identified antigens. Study outcomes and limitations: TRBV5-6, TRBV5-1 and TRBV20-1 were among 4 or 5 TRBV segments more frequent in patients than controls.

Specimen: blood. Receptors originate from a girl aged 5 to 17 with multiple sclerosis.

This chain uses TRBV5-1 with TRBJ2-3, with 8 bases lining up with TRBD1. V dropped 0 bases and J dropped 5; count of bases not matched to a gene: 8. The CDR3 length is 16 residues. The V gene's germline CDR1 is SGHRS and CDR2 YFSETQ. The CDR3 coding sequence is TGCGCCAGCAGCTTGGCCAGGGGACAGGTACAAGATACGCAGTATTTT. Amino acids: CASSLARGQVQDTQYF.

The V and J genes are TRBV15 and TRBJ2-5; D gene unclear. Germline CDR1 reads LNHNV; CDR2 reads YYDKDF (reference sequence). The CDR3 totals 13 residues. V was cut by 0 bases and J by 5 bases, with 7 bases left in between. In DNA, the CDR3 is TGTGCCACCAGCAGAGATCACCGGGAGACCCAGTACTTC. Amino acid sequence: CATSRDHRETQYF.

The gene calls are TRBV29-1 and TRBJ2-1, with TRBD2 matching over 8 bases. Germline loops: CDR1 SQVTM, CDR2 ANQGSEA. The CDR3 length is 15 residues. Trimming cost V 5 bases and J 1 base; bases outside gene matches: 7. The CDR3 sequence: CSVSLAGRSYNEQFF. The CDR3 region has the DNA TGCAGCGTTTCATTAGCGGGACGATCCTACAATGAGCAGTTCTTC.

This clonotype was counted a few times. The rearrangement joins TRBV9 to TRBJ2-3; D is ambiguous. There are 14 residues in the CDR3. Trimming removed 0 bases at V and 5 bases at J, with 10 bases between. From germline, CDR1 is SGDLS and CDR2 YYNGEE. CDR3 residues: CASSVATRGDTQYF. Written as DNA, the CDR3 is TGTGCCAGCAGCGTAGCCACACGAGGAGATACGCAGTATTTT. The variable domain in full, completed from reference TRBV9 and TRBJ2-3, reads DSGVTQTPKHLITATGQRVTLRCSPRSGDLSVYWYQQSLDQGLQFLIQYYNGEERAKGNILERFSAQQFPDLHSELNLSSLELGDSALYFCASSVATRGDTQYFGPGTRLTVL.

This rearrangement joins TRBV11-2 to TRBJ1-1, with TRBD1 matching 10 bases. The junction had 2 bases not matched to a gene; V was cut back by 4 bases and J by 6 bases. Germline V CDR1 and CDR2: SGHAT, FQNNGV. There are 13 residues in the CDR3. The CDR3 sequence: CASSSDRGAEAFF. As DNA, the CDR3 is TGTGCCAGCAGCTCGGACAGGGGGGCTGAAGCTTTCTTT.